The clone carrying this T cell receptor beta chain was observed a few times. Its antigen is unidentified. The junction departs from germline at one end; a sequencing error may be responsible. Via MiXCR, TCRdb re-called the RACE reads, giving one row per CDR3 protein. Of about 120,000 distinct CDR3 sequences listed, approximately 10% are singletons. The data derive from a study of human T cells and chemical hapten exposure. Across the study: For sensitization, 2% DPC was applied to a roughly 2 cm by roughly 2 cm patch of upper inner arm skin. Patch tests delivered 0.01% DPC to the upper back and were evaluated at 6 days.

Germline V CDR1 and CDR2: ENHRY, SYGVKD. The CDR3 has 16 residues. Time point reported: patch test 3, about 24 weeks after DPC sensitization. The treatment: therapeutic diphenylcyclopropenone sensitization with weekly scalp DPC. Participating donors were patients with alopecia, aged 18 to 70 years, considered appropriate candidates for DPC. Overall study findings and caveats: Expanded TCR sets contained significantly more large CDR3 similarity clusters than controls.

The V and J genes are TRBV10-3 and TRBJ1-3; no definite D call. This receptor was taken from a woman aged 45-60 years with alopecia areata. Some clones in this sample may be carry-over from other donors' samples. The source was whole blood, collected in connection with sensitization to the hapten diphenylcyclopropenone (DPC). The CDR3 DNA reads as TGTGCCATCAGTGAGGAGGGCCGTTGGCCCCGGTTCGATAGTCGTTTT. Protein sequence: CAISEEGRWPRFDSRF.